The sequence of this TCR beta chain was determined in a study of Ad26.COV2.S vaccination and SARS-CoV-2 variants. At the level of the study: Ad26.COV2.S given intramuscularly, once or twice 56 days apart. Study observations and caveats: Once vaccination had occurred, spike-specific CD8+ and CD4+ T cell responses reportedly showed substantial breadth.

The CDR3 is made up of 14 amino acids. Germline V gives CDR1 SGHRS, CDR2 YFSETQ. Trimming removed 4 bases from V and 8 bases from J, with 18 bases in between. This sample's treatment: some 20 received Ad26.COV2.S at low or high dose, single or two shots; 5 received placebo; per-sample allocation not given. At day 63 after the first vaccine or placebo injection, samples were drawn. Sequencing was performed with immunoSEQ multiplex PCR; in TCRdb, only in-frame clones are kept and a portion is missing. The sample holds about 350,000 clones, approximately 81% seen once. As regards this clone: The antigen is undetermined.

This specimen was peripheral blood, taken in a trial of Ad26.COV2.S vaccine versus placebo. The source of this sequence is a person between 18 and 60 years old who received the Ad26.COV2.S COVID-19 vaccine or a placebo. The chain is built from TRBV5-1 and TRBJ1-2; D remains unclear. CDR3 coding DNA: TGCGCCAGCAGCCCCCGGGATACTCCTGGGGGCTACACCTTC. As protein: CASSPRDTPGGYTF.